One TCR beta chain is described in this entry. Its antigen is as yet unknown. TCRdb redid the calling of the 5' RACE reads with MiXCR, one entry per CDR3 protein. This sample has roughly 520,000 distinct CDR3 sequences; 21% occur once, and the top ten carry 16%. These data belong to a study of T cells after yellow fever vaccination. Across the study: For low cell numbers, libraries were made with SMART-Seq v4 Ultra Low Input.

Losses at the gene ends were 0 bases for V and 8 bases for J; bases not matched to a gene: 5. The CDR3 length is 15 residues. The germline gives CDR1 SGDLS, CDR2 YYNGEE. Points from the study as a whole: Most clones from primary vaccination were detected again post-booster (almost 98% CD4, about 88% CD8). From the bulk population, abundant clonotypes could contaminate and appear within FACS-sorted repertoires.

The specimen was PBMCs, collected less than 25 days after the first yellow fever vaccination. The clonotype comes from a man aged 18-30 years who received the YFV17D yellow fever vaccine. The rearrangement uses TRBV9 and TRBJ2-1, with 10 bases aligning to TRBD1. CDR3 sequence reads: CASSVGTGGSHEQFF. As DNA, the CDR3 is TGTGCCAGCAGCGTAGGGACAGGGGGGTCCCATGAGCAGTTCTTC.